This TCR beta chain was captured by sequencing in a study of blood T cell repertoires in COVID-19. Study as a whole: Acute and convalescent COVID-19 samples came from the United States, Italy and Spain.

Assay used: immunoSEQ multiplex PCR; TCRdb lists only in-frame clones, some missing. This table holds hundreds of thousands of clones, 80% to 90% found once. This CDR3 has 14 amino acids. The V gene's germline CDR1 is SEHNR and CDR2 FQNEAQ (reference sequence). The junction had 9 bases not matched to a gene; V was cut back by 5 bases and J by 5 bases. Sequenced sample: peripheral blood. The J gene is TRBJ2-7, the V gene TRBV7-9, with 7 bases aligning to TRBD1. This receptor was identified in a woman younger than 45 with active or convalescent COVID-19. The CDR3 reads CASSRPTGFNEQYF. The CDR3 DNA is TGTGCCAGCAGCCGGCCGACAGGGTTCAACGAGCAGTACTTC.